A single sample is the source of the 28 T cell receptor beta chains below, sequenced in a study of graft-versus-host responses after intestinal transplantation. Only in-frame clones appear in the TCRdb table, and some are missing; sequencing was by immunoSEQ multiplex PCR. Of fewer than 130,000 clones detected, 90% to 95% appear once; the ten largest clones hold around 0.49%. For these receptors, no antigen is known. Sequencing used unstimulated CD8+ T cells sorted from spleen or lymph node cells, obtained before intestinal transplant. These TCRs come from a human donor who received an intestinal transplant.

The chain couples TRBV5-4 to TRBJ2-2; TRBD2 matches 9 bases. The CDR3 contains 18 residues. Germline V gives CDR1 SGHNT, CDR2 YYREEE (reference sequence). Trimming took 4 bases from V and 1 from J; bases not matched to a gene: 11. The CDR3: CASSPWGSGGRNTGELFF. The CDR3 DNA is TGTGCCAGCAGCCCTTGGGGCAGCGGGGGGAGGAACACCGGGGAGCTGTTTTTT.

This rearrangement joins TRBV19 to TRBJ2-7; 7 bases map to TRBD2. The germline V gene encodes CDR1 LNHDA and CDR2 SQIVND (reference sequence). V was clipped by 3 bases and J by 3 bases; unmatched bases: 5. The length of the CDR3 is 14 residues. The CDR3 DNA follows: TGTGCCAGTAGTATGGGCGGGAGAAGCTACGAGCAGTACTTC. Its translation: CASSMGGRSYEQYF.

V gene TRBV5-6 combines with J gene TRBJ2-4, with 9 nucleotides matching TRBD1. CDR1 and CDR2 from the germline V gene are SGHDT and YYEEEE. Germline trimming cut 3 bases from V and 0 bases from J; bases unmatched to any gene: 13. This CDR3 is built from 19 residues. The CDR3 is CASSSGGTGRARAKNIQYF. The CDR3, as DNA: TGTGCCAGCAGCTCCGGCGGGACAGGGAGGGCGAGAGCCAAAAACATTCAGTACTTC.

J is TRBJ1-5 and V is TRBV10-3, with D possibly TRBD1 on 5 matching bases. The length of the CDR3 is 17 residues. CDR1 is ENHRY and CDR2 is SYGVKD in the germline V gene. The V and J ends lost 0 bases and 2 bases respectively, with 14 bases between them. The CDR3 sequence: CAISESDSGLGNQPQHF. The DNA for the CDR3 is TGTGCCATCAGTGAGTCGGATTCAGGGCTTGGCAATCAGCCCCAGCATTTT.

The gene calls are TRBV5-1 and TRBJ2-1; 10 bases fit TRBD1. Trimming at V came to 4 bases and at J to 8 bases, leaving 9 bases not matched to a gene. Germline loops: CDR1 SGHRS, CDR2 YFSETQ. The CDR3 is 15 amino acids. CDR3 in DNA: TGCGCCAGCAGCCCATATAGACAGGGGGCAGATGAGCAGTTCTTC. Translation: CASSPYRQGADEQFF.

In this sample, this clone turned up a few times. The chain joins TRBV19 to TRBJ1-1; D gene ambiguous. The CDR3 extends over 14 amino acids. The V and J ends lost 3 bases and 3 bases respectively, with 11 bases between them. CDR1 and CDR2 from the germline V gene are LNHDA and SQIVND (reference sequence). In DNA, the CDR3 is TGTGCCAGTAGTATCAGGCATTGGGACACTGAAGCTTTCTTT. Protein: CASSIRHWDTEAFF.

The chain combines TRBV29-1 with TRBJ2-1; the D is unclear. CDR3 length: 14 amino acids. CDR1 and CDR2 from the germline V gene are SQVTM and ANQGSEA. V gave up 6 bases and J gave up 0 bases, with 12 bases separating them. The CDR3: CSVSELSSYNEQFF. The DNA for the CDR3 is TGCAGCGTGTCAGAGCTGAGCTCCTACAATGAGCAGTTCTTC.

This clone showed up just once. J is TRBJ2-7 and V is TRBV28; D could derive from TRBD1 or TRBD2 (5 bases each). Germline loops: CDR1 MDHEN, CDR2 SYDVKM. The CDR3 extends over 14 amino acids. V was pared by 3 bases and J by 7 bases, with 16 bases between. The CDR3 DNA reads TGTGCCAGCAGTTTGCGAGGGGCCGAGGGGGAGCAGTACTTC. It codes for CASSLRGAEGEQYF.

The CDR3 DNA sequence: TGTGCCAGCAGTTGGGTGACTGGGACGAACACTGAAGCTTTCTTT. This sequence encodes CASSWVTGTNTEAFF. This sequence joins TRBV27 and TRBJ1-1; D might be TRBD1 (5 bases). Germline V gives CDR1 MNHEY, CDR2 SMNVEV (reference sequence). Trimming left V 4 bases short and J 1 base short, with 13 bases between. The CDR3 is 15 residues long.

The V gene is TRBV13, the J gene TRBJ2-1; D remains ambiguous. The CDR3 length is 12 residues. V shed 7 bases and J shed 7 bases, with 11 bases lying between them. Germline CDR1 and CDR2: PRHDT and FYEKMQ (reference sequence). CDR3 protein: CASTNRQNEQFF. The CDR3 DNA is TGTGCCAGCACCAACAGACAAAATGAGCAGTTCTTC.

The chain links TRBV7-2 to TRBJ2-1; 8 bases align to TRBD2. V lost 2 bases to trimming and J lost 7 bases; unmatched junction nucleotides: 7. The CDR3 is made up of 15 amino acids. Germline assignment: CDR1 SGHTA and CDR2 FQGNSA. The CDR3 reads CASSLFGRAVNEQFF. In DNA form, the CDR3 reads TGTGCCAGCAGCTTATTCGGGAGGGCCGTAAATGAGCAGTTCTTC.

DNA of the CDR3: TGTGCCAGCAGCGTAGCCCAGGGGCCTGGAAACACCATATATTTT. It codes for CASSVAQGPGNTIYF. This chain links TRBV9 with TRBJ1-3, with D perhaps matching TRBD1 (6 bases). Between the trimmed V and J ends, which lost 0 bases and 2 bases, there was a span of 9 bases. This CDR3 spans 15 amino acids. Looked up from germline, CDR1 is SGDLS and CDR2 is YYNGEE.

The V and J genes are TRBV9 and TRBJ2-6; 10 positions match TRBD1. Germline assignment: CDR1 SGDLS and CDR2 YYNGEE. The V segment lost 4 bases and the J segment 4 bases; nucleotides outside the gene matches: 11. The CDR3 spans 18 residues. In DNA form, the CDR3 reads TGTGCCAGCAGCCATACGTACCCGGGACAGGGGGGGGCCAACGTCCTGACTTTC. Residues: CASSHTYPGQGGANVLTF.

Only one count was recorded for this clone. The V and J genes are TRBV6-5 and TRBJ2-1; 9 bases are a match to TRBD2. J was trimmed by 3 bases and V by 4 bases; bases with no gene match: 7. The CDR3 extends over 16 amino acids. Germline V lookup: CDR1 MNHEY, CDR2 SVGAGI. The CDR3 DNA reads as TGTGCCAGCAGTTTTTGGAGGACTAGCGACTACAATGAGCAGTTCTTC. Its protein is CASSFWRTSDYNEQFF.

The J gene is TRBJ1-1, the V gene TRBV21-1. TRBV21-1 represents a pseudogene. CDR3 length: 15 amino acids. The CDR3 reads CASNTPGRRNTEAFF. CDR3 DNA sequence: TGTGCCAGCAACACGCCGGGACGGAGGAACACTGAAGCTTTCTTT.

The chain joins TRBV4-1 to TRBJ2-5; 13 nucleotides line up with TRBD2. Germline-derived CDR1 and CDR2 are MGHRA and YSYEKL. V lost 1 base to trimming and J lost 5 bases; unmatched junction nucleotides: 10. The CDR3 extends over 18 amino acids. The CDR3 loop is CASSQVRGLAGARETQYF. DNA of the CDR3: TGCGCCAGCAGCCAAGTCCGAGGACTAGCGGGAGCTCGGGAGACCCAGTACTTC.

The V call is TRBV21-1, the J call TRBJ2-5; the table's D call, TRBD1, was not checked against the DNA. TRBV21-1 is a pseudogene. This CDR3 has 16 residues. The CDR3, as DNA: TGTGCCAGCAGCGTCTGGGACAGGGGGCGCGTAGAGACCCAGTACTTC. Protein product: CASSVWDRGRVETQYF.

This chain's CDR3 is CASSNRVYEQYF. The DNA of the CDR3 is TGTGCCAGCAGCAACAGGGTTTACGAGCAGTACTTC. This chain connects TRBV5-6 to TRBJ2-7; a possible D gene is TRBD1 (6 bases). V lost 4 bases and J 4 bases, leaving 9 bases between the germline ends. From germline, CDR1 is SGHDT and CDR2 YYEEEE. CDR3 length equals 12 residues.

V gene TRBV19 combines with J gene TRBJ2-7; a weak D match, TRBD1 (5 bases). With 0 bases removed from V and 3 bases from J, the gap between germline ends came to 12 bases. This CDR3 region has 15 residues. Germline-derived CDR1 and CDR2 are LNHDA and SQIVND (reference sequence). CDR3 sequence: CASSIDLGEIYEQYF. Written as DNA, the CDR3 is TGTGCCAGTAGTATAGATCTAGGGGAAATCTACGAGCAGTACTTC.

V gene TRBV2 combines with J gene TRBJ1-1; D gene uncertain. CDR3 length equals 11 residues. Germline-derived CDR1 and CDR2 are SNHLY and FYNNEI. V gave up 7 bases and J gave up 4 bases, with 7 bases separating them. Here the CDR3 reads CASIVGTEAFF. DNA of the CDR3: TGTGCCAGCATAGTGGGCACTGAAGCTTTCTTT.

The V call is TRBV2, the J call TRBJ2-5; 7 bases align to TRBD1. The CDR3 length is 13 residues. The junction had 5 bases not matched to a gene; V was cut back by 8 bases and J by 2 bases. CDR1 is SNHLY and CDR2 is FYNNEI in the germline V gene. This CDR3 reads CASRTGQQETQYF. CDR3 coding DNA: TGTGCCAGCCGCACGGGACAGCAAGAGACCCAGTACTTC.

The V call is TRBV7-9, the J call TRBJ1-5; 7 bases fit TRBD1. CDR3 size: 15 residues. The germline gives CDR1 SEHNR, CDR2 FQNEAQ (reference sequence). V shed 1 base, J shed 7 bases, and the junction held 7 bases outside the gene matches. CDR3 loop: CASSLGNRGPQPQHF. The CDR3 coding sequence is TGTGCCAGCAGCTTAGGTAACAGGGGACCGCAGCCCCAGCATTTT.

V is TRBV27 and J is TRBJ2-3; 10 bases agree with TRBD2. The V gene's germline CDR1 is MNHEY and CDR2 SMNVEV (reference sequence). V was clipped by 5 bases and J by 8 bases; unmatched bases: 13. The CDR3 is 16 amino acids. The CDR3 protein is CASSTYSGRPGSTQYF. DNA of the CDR3: TGTGCCAGCAGTACTTATAGCGGGAGGCCCGGGAGTACGCAGTATTTT.

The V and J genes are TRBV9 and TRBJ2-1, with 14 bases identical to TRBD2. The CDR3 length is 17 residues. After removal of 3 bases from V and 0 bases from J, the junction contained 2 bases not matched to a gene. CDR1 SGDLS and CDR2 YYNGEE come from the germline V gene. CDR3 nucleotides: TGTGCCAGCAGCGAGGGACTAGCGGGAGACTCCTACAATGAGCAGTTCTTC. Its protein product is CASSEGLAGDSYNEQFF.

The chain recombines TRBV28 with TRBJ2-1, with a possible D match to TRBD2 (5 bases). This CDR3 region has 12 residues. The germline V gene encodes CDR1 MDHEN and CDR2 SYDVKM. The V end lost 5 bases, the J end lost 9 bases, and 11 bases lay between the germline ends. The CDR3 region is CASSPVRVEQFF. CDR3 coding DNA: TGTGCCAGCAGTCCCGTGCGGGTTGAGCAGTTCTTC.

This chain links TRBV10-2 with TRBJ2-1; 8 nucleotides line up with TRBD2. CDR1 and CDR2 from the germline V gene are WSHSY and SAAADI. The CDR3 sequence is 15 residues long. Trimming cost V 3 bases and J 9 bases; bases outside gene matches: 10. CDR3 sequence (DNA): TGCGCCAGCAGTGATCGCGACGGGGGGGCGGGTGAGCAGTTCTTC. It specifies CASSDRDGGAGEQFF.

V is TRBV7-9 and J is TRBJ2-3; D remains ambiguous. The length of the CDR3 is 12 residues. Germline-derived CDR1 and CDR2 are SEHNR and FQNEAQ (reference sequence). V lost 5 bases and J 4 bases, leaving 7 bases between the germline ends. Here the CDR3 DNA reads TGTGCCAGCAGCCACAGCCCAGATACGCAGTATTTT. Its translation: CASSHSPDTQYF.

Of note for this clone: The same CDR3 is also encoded by other DNA sequences in this sample. V gene TRBV6-5 combines with J gene TRBJ1-1, with 7 bases aligning to TRBD1. This CDR3 contains 13 residues. Germline V gene data show CDR1 as MNHEY and CDR2 as SVGAGI. V was pared by 6 bases and J by 1 base, with 2 bases of the junction left unmatched. The CDR3 region has the DNA TGTGCCAGCAGCCGGACAGGGAACACTGAAGCTTTCTTT. It is translated as CASSRTGNTEAFF.